This TCR beta chain was profiled in a study of T cell responses to AZD1222 COVID-19 vaccine. Generated by immunoSEQ multiplex PCR, the TCRdb table keeps only in-frame clones and is missing some. The repertoire holds fewer than 140,000 clones, with 90% as singletons. CDR1 and CDR2 (germline): SGHAT, FQNNGV. V dropped 5 bases and J dropped 0 bases, with 8 bases sitting between them. This CDR3 region has 15 residues. The source is an adult in good health. The chain carries TRBV11-2 and TRBJ2-6; tentatively, D is TRBD1 (6 bases). The specimen comprised peripheral blood, sampled on day 0 of AZD1222 vaccination. For the CDR3, the DNA is TGTGCCAGCAGCCCACAGGGCTCTGGGGCCAACGTCCTGACTTTC. The encoded protein is CASSPQGSGANVLTF.